A single sample gave rise to the 10 T cell receptor beta chains below, sequenced in a study of T cell responses to AZD1222 COVID-19 vaccine. Sequencing was performed with immunoSEQ multiplex PCR; in TCRdb, only in-frame clones are kept and a portion is missing. The sample lists some 100,000 clones; around 90% were seen once. This specimen consisted of peripheral blood, obtained on day 0 of AZD1222 vaccination. All receptors come from an adult in good health.

The V and J genes are TRBV18 and TRBJ2-3; TRBD2 agrees at 7 bases. Germline loops: CDR1 KGHSH, CDR2 LQKENI. The CDR3 is 15 amino acids. V lost 6 bases to trimming and J lost 4 bases; unmatched junction nucleotides: 10. CDR3 nucleotide sequence: TGTGCCAGCTCCCCCGGGACTACGACGGCAGATACGCAGTATTTT. Its protein is CASSPGTTTADTQYF. The whole variable domain, remainder taken from reference TRBV18 and TRBJ2-3, is NAGVMQNPRHLVRRRGQEARLRCSPMKGHSHVYWYRQLPEEGLKFMVYLQKENIIDESGMPKERFSAEFPKEGPSILRIQQVVRGDSAAYFCASSPGTTTADTQYFGPGTRLTVL.

The count of this clone is one. The chain joins TRBV11-3 to TRBJ1-1; D is uncertain. The V end lost 4 bases, the J end lost 0 bases, and 6 bases lay between the germline ends. This CDR3 has 13 residues. Germline-derived CDR1 and CDR2 are SGHNT and YENEEA. The CDR3 DNA is TGTGCCAGCAGCTGGAGTGTGAACACTGAAGCTTTCTTT. Protein product: CASSWSVNTEAFF.

V and J are TRBV5-1 and TRBJ1-3, with TRBD1 matching 9 bases. Per the germline V gene, CDR1 is SGHRS and CDR2 is YFSETQ. V was pared by 2 bases and J by 1 base, with 7 bases of the junction left unmatched. The CDR3 contains 17 residues. CDR3 nucleotide sequence: TGCGCCAGCAGCTTAAGAGTCGGACAGGGGTCTGGAAACACCATATATTTT. Its protein product is CASSLRVGQGSGNTIYF.

The chain carries TRBV5-5 and TRBJ1-1, with D possibly being TRBD1 (6 bases). Germline loops: CDR1 SGHKS, CDR2 YYEKEE (reference sequence). This CDR3 contains 15 residues. V lost 2 bases and J lost 4, with 15 bases in between. CDR3 amino acids: CASSLIVVGATEAFF. The CDR3, as DNA: TGTGCCAGCAGCTTAATTGTGGTGGGGGCCACTGAAGCTTTCTTT.

As to this clone: The sample has other DNA sequences that encode this CDR3 too. The CDR3 DNA is TGTGCCAGCAGTCTCGGACAGGGGTCCTACAATGAGCAGTTCTTC. It encodes CASSLGQGSYNEQFF. The J gene is TRBJ2-1, the V gene TRBV7-3; 9 nucleotides match TRBD1. This CDR3 comprises 15 residues. Germline CDR1 reads SGHTA; CDR2 reads FQGTGA. Trimming at V came to 6 bases and at J to 1 base, leaving 4 bases not matched to a gene.

V and J are TRBV12-3 or TRBV12-4 and TRBJ1-6; no firm D call. The germline V and J ends were trimmed by 4 bases and 7 bases, with 5 bases remaining between them. The CDR3 has 12 amino acids. DNA for the CDR3: TGTGCCAGCAGTTACACAAATTCACCCCTCCACTTT. Its protein is CASSYTNSPLHF.

The chain links TRBV18 to TRBJ2-1, with 8 bases identical to TRBD2. The CDR3 is 16 residues long. V dropped 6 bases and J dropped 0; count of bases not matched to a gene: 7. The germline CDR1 and CDR2 sequences are KGHSH and LQKENI. CDR3: CASSVTGGGSYNEQFF. The CDR3 region has the DNA TGTGCCAGCTCGGTCACCGGGGGGGGCTCCTACAATGAGCAGTTCTTC.

This chain uses TRBV29-1 with TRBJ1-1; unclear D gene. V was clipped by 6 bases and J by 4 bases, with 9 bases between them. The CDR3 loop spans 11 amino acids. The germline gives CDR1 SQVTM, CDR2 ANQGSEA. CDR3 nucleotide sequence: TGCAGCGTCATGGTGTTCACTGAAGCTTTCTTT. It specifies CSVMVFTEAFF.

The rearrangement uses TRBV19 and TRBJ1-3; possibly TRBD1 for D (6 bases). The V gene lost 6 bases and the J gene lost 0 bases, with 15 bases spanning the gap. The germline V gene has CDR1 LNHDA and CDR2 SQIVND (reference sequence). The CDR3 runs 16 residues. CDR3 bases: TGTGCCAGTAGCACCATAGGAGGGGGCTCTGGAAACACCATATATTTT. It encodes CASSTIGGGSGNTIYF.

The chain couples TRBV18 to TRBJ1-6, with D hard to call. Germline CDR1 is KGHSH and CDR2 is LQKENI. Trimming left V 1 base short and J 5 bases short, with 9 bases between. The CDR3 runs 15 residues. CDR3 sequence: CASSPRSDHNSPLHF. For the CDR3, the DNA is TGTGCCAGCTCACCACGATCAGACCATAATTCACCCCTCCACTTT. Variable domain in full (rest from reference TRBV18 and TRBJ1-6): NAGVMQNPRHLVRRRGQEARLRCSPMKGHSHVYWYRQLPEEGLKFMVYLQKENIIDESGMPKERFSAEFPKEGPSILRIQQVVRGDSAAYFCASSPRSDHNSPLHFGNGTRLTVT.